This T cell receptor beta chain was recovered during a study of technical replicates of blood from several donors. Clones were sequenced by immunoSEQ multiplex PCR, and TCRdb holds only the in-frame ones, with some missing. The sample yields 98,000 or so clones, about 95% seen once. The sample taken for sequencing was T cells isolated from PBMCs. The clonotype was recovered from a human donor in good health.

The DNA for the CDR3 is TGTGCCACCAGCAGAACGGGAGGGGCAAATGGCTACACCTTC. It codes for CATSRTGGANGYTF. The V gene is TRBV15, the J gene TRBJ1-2, with D possibly being TRBD1 (5 bases). Per germline, CDR1 LNHNV and CDR2 YYDKDF (reference sequence). Trimming took off 2 bases at V and 6 bases at J, with 13 bases between the two ends. This CDR3 region has 14 residues. The variable domain in full, with the rest retrieved from reference TRBV15 and TRBJ1-2, is DAMVIQNPRYQVTQFGKPVTLSCSQTLNHNVMYWYQQKSSQAPKLLFHYYDKDFNNEADTPDNFQSRRPNTSFCFLDIRSPGLGDTAMYLCATSRTGGANGYTFGSGTRLTVV.